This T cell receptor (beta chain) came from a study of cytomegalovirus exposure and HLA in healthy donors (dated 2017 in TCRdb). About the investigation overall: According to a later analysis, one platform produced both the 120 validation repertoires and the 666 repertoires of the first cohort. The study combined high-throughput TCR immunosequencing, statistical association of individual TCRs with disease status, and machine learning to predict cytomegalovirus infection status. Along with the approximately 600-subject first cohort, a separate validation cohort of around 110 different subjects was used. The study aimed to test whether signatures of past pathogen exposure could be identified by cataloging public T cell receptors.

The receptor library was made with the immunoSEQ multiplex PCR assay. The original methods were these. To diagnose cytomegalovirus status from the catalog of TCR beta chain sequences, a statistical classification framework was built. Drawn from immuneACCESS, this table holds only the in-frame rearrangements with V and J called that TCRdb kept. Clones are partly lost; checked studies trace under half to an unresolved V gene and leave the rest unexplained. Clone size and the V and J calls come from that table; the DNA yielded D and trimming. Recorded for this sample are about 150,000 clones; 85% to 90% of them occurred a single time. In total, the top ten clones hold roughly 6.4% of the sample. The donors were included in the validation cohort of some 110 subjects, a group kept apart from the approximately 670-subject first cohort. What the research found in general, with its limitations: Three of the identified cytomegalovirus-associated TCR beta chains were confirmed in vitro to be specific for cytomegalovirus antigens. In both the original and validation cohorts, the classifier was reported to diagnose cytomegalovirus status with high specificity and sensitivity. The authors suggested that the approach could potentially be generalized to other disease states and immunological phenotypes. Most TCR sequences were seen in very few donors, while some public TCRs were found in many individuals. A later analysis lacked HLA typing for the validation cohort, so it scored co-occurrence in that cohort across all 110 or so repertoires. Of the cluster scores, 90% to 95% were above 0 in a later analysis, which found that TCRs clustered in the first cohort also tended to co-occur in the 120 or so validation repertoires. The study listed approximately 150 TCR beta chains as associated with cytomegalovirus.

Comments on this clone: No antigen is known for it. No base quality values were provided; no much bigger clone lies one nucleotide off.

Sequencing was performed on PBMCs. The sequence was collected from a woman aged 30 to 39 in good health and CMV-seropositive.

The CDR3 in this case is CASSLGTGYNSPLHF. Read as DNA, the sequence is TGTGCCAGCAGCCTCGGGACAGGATATAATTCACCCCTCCACTTT. The chain links TRBV5-4 with TRBJ1-6, and 8 bases in between align with TRBD1. CDR1 SGHNT and CDR2 YYREEE are derived from the germline V gene (reference sequence). V loses 4 bases at its end and J loses 4 bases; junction bases beyond the gene matches: 4. The CDR3 numbers 15 residues from cysteine through phenylalanine. The retained sequence is limited to the CDR3, 45 bases, with the frame set at the first base.